These 13 T cell receptor beta chains came from one sample sequenced in a study of T cell clonality in common variable immunodeficiency. Their antigens are not known. The repertoire was sequenced with immunoSEQ multiplex PCR; TCRdb's copy has only in-frame clones and lacks some. This repertoire includes several thousand clones. Findings and caveats of the study: In common variable immunodeficiency, TCR beta chains reportedly carried fewer deletions and N-nucleotide insertions.

Source material: peripheral blood mononuclear cells. These receptors all come from a human donor with common variable immunodeficiency.

Turning to this clone: The sequence runs out 3 residues before the end of the CDR3; the remainder is reconstructed from the germline J gene. The V call is TRBV18, the J call TRBJ2-5; tentatively, D is TRBD1 (5 bases). The germline V gene encodes CDR1 KGHSH and CDR2 LQKENI. The CDR3 sequence is 13 residues long. The CDR3 sequence is CASSPPGRATQYF. CDR3 DNA (partial): TGTGCCAGCTCACCACCGGGCAGGGCAACC.

Judged by frequency, this clone is medium-sized. The read terminates 3 residues ahead of where the CDR3 ends, so the germline J gene completes it. The J gene is TRBJ2-3, the V gene TRBV20-1; D unclear. From germline, CDR1 is DFQATT and CDR2 SNEGSKA (reference sequence). Deletions cut 4 bases from V and 2 bases from J, with 7 bases between. This CDR3 contains 12 residues. The covered CDR3 bases are TGCAGTGCTACGGGTTCCACAGATACG. It specifies CSATGSTDT. The whole CDR3 sequence reads CSATGSTDTQYF.

On this clone: Read data end 3 residues before the CDR3 end; the end is taken from the germline J gene. The chain combines TRBV5-6 with TRBJ2-7; the match to TRBD1 covers 9 bases. The CDR3 is 14 residues long. The germline gives CDR1 SGHDT, CDR2 YYEEEE. Trimming at V came to 2 bases and at J to 5 bases, leaving 5 bases not matched to a gene. CDR3 DNA, as far as it was read: TGTGCCAGCAGCTTAACAGGGGGCGGGAACGAG. Its translation: CASSLTGGGNE. The full CDR3 reads CASSLTGGGNEQYF.

With regard to this clone: The CDR3 is cut off 3 residues early in the read; its end comes from the germline J gene. The rearrangement links TRBV18 to TRBJ2-1, with 9 positions matching TRBD2. Unmatched junction bases numbered 7, after V lost 2 bases and J lost 5 bases. The germline CDR1 and CDR2 sequences are KGHSH and LQKENI. The length of the CDR3 is 16 residues. CDR3 DNA (partial): TGTGCCAGCTCACCAGGGATTAGCGGGGGAAACAATGAG. Translation gives CASSPGISGGNNE. The full CDR3 protein reads CASSPGISGGNNEQFF.

Remarks on this clone: Read data end 3 residues before the CDR3 end; the end is taken from the germline J gene. The chain is built from TRBV6-1 and TRBJ1-2; D not resolved. Germline V gives CDR1 MNHNS, CDR2 SASEGT. The CDR3 covers 11 residues. Partial CDR3 DNA: TGTGCCAGCAGTGAAGCGAGGGGC. It is translated as CASSEARG. The entire CDR3 sequence reads CASSEARGYTF.

Details on this clone: The CDR3 end lies 3 residues beyond the end of the read and is filled in from the germline J gene. The V call is TRBV19, the J call TRBJ2-6; 7 bases align to TRBD2. Germline V gene lookup returns CDR1 LNHDA and CDR2 SQIVND (reference sequence). J lost 2 bases, V lost 5 bases, and 6 bases had no gene match. The length of the CDR3 is 16 residues. The CDR3 here is CASSGTGGTGANVLTF. Partial CDR3 DNA: TGTGCCAGTAGTGGGACCGGGGGGACTGGGGCCAACGTC.

Regarding this clone: The read ends 3 residues early relative to the CDR3; the germline J gene fills the gap. The chain couples TRBV2 to TRBJ1-1; 10 nucleotides align to TRBD1. The V and J ends lost 4 bases and 0 bases, in that order; junction bases with no gene match: 2. Germline loops: CDR1 SNHLY, CDR2 FYNNEI. This CDR3 contains 15 residues. The CDR3 bases that were read are TGTGCCAGCAGTGGACAGGGGGCGATGAACACTGAA. Protein product: CASSGQGAMNTE. The full CDR3 protein is CASSGQGAMNTEAFF.

This clone registers medium-sized by frequency. The CDR3 end is not reached by the read, which stops 3 residues before it; the germline J gene fills it in. The chain links TRBV13 to TRBJ2-1; no firm D call. Trimming removed 3 bases at V and 2 bases at J, with 11 bases between. Germline CDR1 and CDR2: PRHDT and FYEKMQ (reference sequence). The CDR3 consists of 15 residues. This CDR3 is CASSFWLQPYNEQFF. Partial CDR3 DNA: TGTGCCAGCAGCTTCTGGCTGCAACCCTACAATGAG. Drawing the rest from reference TRBV13 and TRBJ2-1, the complete variable domain is AAGVIQSPRHLIKEKRETATLKCYPIPRHDTVYWYQQGPGQDPQFLISFYEKMQSDKGSIPDRFSAQQFSDYHSELNMSSLELGDSALYFCASSFWLQPYNEQFFGPGTRLTVL.

A note on this clone: The read halts 3 residues ahead of the CDR3 end, with the missing end drawn from the germline J gene. The rearrangement uses TRBV20-1 and TRBJ2-3; D ambiguous. CDR1 is DFQATT, CDR2 SNEGSKA, per germline (reference sequence). The CDR3 has 14 residues. Trimming shortened V by 4 bases and J by 0 bases, and 11 bases separated the two germline ends. This CDR3 is CSANSPGSTDTQYF. The CDR3 DNA, read in part, is TGCAGTGCTAACTCCCCCGGGAGCACAGATACG.

About this clone: The read gets to within 3 residues of the CDR3 end, and the germline J gene fills in the rest. The V and J genes are TRBV27 and TRBJ2-7; TRBD1 is a possible D gene (5 bases). V lost 3 bases and J 3 bases, leaving 12 bases between the germline ends. The CDR3 is 14 amino acids. CDR1 MNHEY and CDR2 SMNVEV come from the germline V gene (reference sequence). This CDR3 is CASSLSGHNYEQYF. Partial CDR3 DNA: TGTGCCAGCAGTTTGTCAGGACACAACTACGAG.

Note on this clone: The DNA ends 3 residues before the CDR3 does, and the rest of the CDR3 is filled in from the germline J gene. V gene TRBV6-2 or TRBV6-3 combines with J gene TRBJ2-7; D unclear. Germline CDR1 MNHEY, CDR2 SVGEGT. The CDR3 contains 13 residues. Trimming left V 6 bases short and J 2 bases short, with 11 bases between. Incomplete CDR3 DNA: TGTGCCAGCAGCCAAGGTCCTCCCTACGAG. This sequence encodes CASSQGPPYE. The whole CDR3 protein reads CASSQGPPYEQYF.

This clone is deemed medium-sized by its frequency. The CDR3 end falls 3 residues outside the read, so it is completed with the germline J gene. The chain couples TRBV9 to TRBJ2-5, with 8 bases that match TRBD1. The J segment lost 5 bases and the V segment lost 4 bases, leaving 7 bases of the junction unmatched. The CDR3 extends over 14 amino acids. CDR1 and CDR2 (germline): SGDLS, YYNGEE. CDR3: CASSSDRGWETQYF. CDR3 DNA (partial): TGTGCCAGCAGCTCAGACAGGGGCTGGGAGACC.

With regard to this clone: The read terminates 3 residues ahead of where the CDR3 ends, so the germline J gene completes it. The rearrangement uses TRBV7-7 and TRBJ2-3, with 7 bases aligning to TRBD1. Trimming took 5 bases from V and 3 from J; bases not matched to a gene: 8. Germline V gene lookup returns CDR1 SSHAT and CDR2 FNYEAQ (reference sequence). The length of the CDR3 is 15 residues. The CDR3 DNA, read in part, is TGTGCCAGCAGCCCGGACAGGCGTGGGACAGATACG. It specifies CASSPDRRGTDT. The entire CDR3 reads CASSPDRRGTDTQYF. The entire variable domain, with the rest obtained from reference TRBV7-7 and TRBJ2-3, is as follows: GAGVSQSPRYKVTKRGQDVTLRCDPISSHATLYWYQQALGQGPEFLTYFNYEAQPDKSGLPSDRFSAERPEGSISTLTIQRTEQRDSAMYRCASSPDRRGTDTQYFGPGTRLTVL.